This entry is about one TCR beta chain. Clones were sequenced by immunoSEQ multiplex PCR, and TCRdb holds only the in-frame ones, with some missing. The data hold about 180,000 clones, with about 90% observed a single time. This sample was included in a study of control samples from healthy donors and cancer patients. This CDR3 region has 15 residues. CDR1 SGHRS and CDR2 YFSETQ come from the germline V gene. V was clipped by 1 base and J by 5 bases, with 12 bases between them. The source is a woman aged 45-60 years in good health. This rearrangement joins TRBV5-1 to TRBJ1-4, with D possibly TRBD1 on 6 matching bases. The sequenced sample was blood. This CDR3 is CASSLWGRENEKLFF. The CDR3 region has the DNA TGCGCCAGCAGCTTGTGGGGGCGAGAGAATGAAAAACTGTTTTTT.